These 9 T cell receptor beta chains were all obtained from the same sample, sequenced in a study of CDR3 diversity in severe acne. TCRdb analysed the PCR reads with MiXCR anew, one entry per CDR3 protein. The data contain about 97,000 distinct CDR3 sequences, roughly half of them seen just once; the ten biggest clones take up under 15%. Material: blood. Every receptor here comes from a male donor with acne.

The chain recombines TRBV9 with TRBJ2-1; 16 bases are shared with TRBD2. Germline V lookup: CDR1 SGDLS, CDR2 YYNGEE. With V trimmed by 3 bases and J by 8 bases, 5 bases remained unmatched. The CDR3 is 16 amino acids. The CDR3: CASSAGTSGRGDEQFF. The DNA for the CDR3 is TGTGCCAGCAGCGCCGGGACTAGCGGGAGGGGTGATGAGCAGTTCTTC.

The genes are TRBV24-1 and TRBJ1-5; the D is unclear. V lost 9 bases and J 4 bases, leaving 12 bases between the germline ends. CDR3 length: 13 residues. From germline, CDR1 is KGHDR and CDR2 SFDVKD. The CDR3 region is CATASGRNQPQHF. The CDR3 DNA reads TGTGCCACCGCCTCGGGCAGAAATCAGCCCCAGCATTTT.

The chain is built from TRBV29-1 and TRBJ1-1; D remains ambiguous. The CDR3 runs 11 residues. The V end was cut by 4 bases, the J end by 7 bases, with 10 bases between. Germline V CDR1 and CDR2: SQVTM, ANQGSEA. The CDR3 protein is CSVVWRDEAFF. CDR3 in DNA: TGCAGCGTTGTTTGGCGGGATGAAGCTTTCTTT.

This clonotype was seen repeatedly, ten times or more. The chain is built from TRBV7-2 and TRBJ1-2; no reliable D call. This CDR3 comprises 14 residues. Germline V lookup: CDR1 SGHTA, CDR2 FQGNSA. V dropped 0 bases and J dropped 8 bases, with 13 bases sitting between them. The CDR3 here is CASSLASAVEGYTF. CDR3 nucleotide sequence: TGTGCCAGCAGCTTAGCGTCGGCGGTAGAGGGCTACACCTTC.

This clonotype appeared many times. The chain carries TRBV5-1 and TRBJ2-3; weak D call: TRBD2 (5 bases). CDR3 length: 13 amino acids. Per germline, CDR1 SGHRS and CDR2 YFSETQ. Trimming pared 0 bases from V and 7 bases from J, leaving 9 bases between. Written as DNA, the CDR3 is TGCGCCAGCAGCTTGGAACCGGGGAATACGCAGTATTTT. Amino acids: CASSLEPGNTQYF.

The chain combines TRBV12-5 with TRBJ2-5; 8 bases line up with TRBD1. Trimming cost V 6 bases and J 2 bases; bases outside gene matches: 5. The germline CDR1 and CDR2 sequences are LGHNT and FRNRAP. The CDR3 runs 14 residues. The CDR3 bases are TGTGCTAGTGGCCAGGACAGGGAACAAGAGACCCAGTACTTC. This gives the protein CASGQDREQETQYF.

This clonotype is medium-sized. The V call is TRBV13, the J call TRBJ2-3; D is unclear. Germline V lookup: CDR1 PRHDT, CDR2 FYEKMQ (reference sequence). The V end was cut by 3 bases, the J end by 4 bases, with 8 bases between. The CDR3 is 13 residues long. Written as DNA, the CDR3 is TGTGCCAGCAGCTTCCAGCATTCAGATACGCAGTATTTT. It codes for CASSFQHSDTQYF.

The chain recombines TRBV20-1 with TRBJ2-5; 11 bases map to TRBD2. The germline CDR1 and CDR2 sequences are DFQATT and SNEGSKA (reference sequence). The CDR3 length is 18 residues. J was trimmed by 5 bases and V by 6 bases; bases with no gene match: 20. The CDR3 is CSALGSEGSGRATETQYF. The CDR3 nucleotides are TGCAGTGCCCTGGGTTCTGAGGGTAGCGGGAGGGCCACTGAGACCCAGTACTTC.

Comments on this clonotype: The junction does not match germline at one end; this may be a read error. The V gene is TRBV5-6, the J gene TRBJ1-3; D is perhaps TRBD1 (5 bases). Per the germline V gene, CDR1 is SGHDT and CDR2 is YYEEEE. The CDR3 totals 14 residues. CDR3 coding DNA: TGTGCCAGCGGCTTGGGAGGGGTCGCAAACACCATATATTTT. Its translation is CASGLGGVANTIYF.